The clone carrying this T cell receptor (beta chain) was found a few times. The antigen remains unidentified. One junction end disagrees with the germline gene, perhaps due to a read error. This record comes from a study of cytomegalovirus exposure and HLA in healthy donors. This CDR3 has 12 residues. Looked up from germline, CDR1 is SGHTS and CDR2 is YDEGEE. Study-level points and caveats: The investigators catalogued 150 to 200 TCR beta chains as cytomegalovirus-associated. Previously analyzed data showed that most TCR beta V segments were productive at a frequency of about 87% or about 30%. Later analysis indicated greater clonal expansion among HLA-associated TCR beta chains than among equally common other chains.

PCR was performed using 60 Vbeta and 13 Jbeta primers. Sequenced by immunoSEQ multiplex PCR; TCRdb stores in-frame clones only, minus some. In the table there are approximately 100,000 clones, about 76% of which are singletons. The chain recombines TRBV5-8 with TRBJ1-2; D may be TRBD1 (6 bases). The sequence came from a woman in her 40s in good health and CMV-seronegative. The sequencing sample was made of PBMCs. DNA of the CDR3: TGTGCCAGCAGCTTGTACAGGGCCCCGTACTCCTTC. It translates to CASSLYRAPYSF.